Sequencing of this T cell receptor beta chain was carried out in a study of T cell responses to AZD1222 COVID-19 vaccine. Study outcomes and limitations: Per reports, nearly half of all spike-specific TCRs target regions that are unmutated in variants. Only a handful of individuals given AZD1222 were seropositive at baseline.

Germline CDR1 GTSNPN, CDR2 SVGIG (reference sequence). The CDR3 contains 12 residues. V dropped 5 bases and J dropped 4 bases, with 12 bases sitting between them. This clone was seen only a few times. Its antigen is still unknown. TCRdb keeps only in-frame clones here, not all; method: immunoSEQ multiplex PCR. The repertoire consists of around 140,000 clones, with approximately 85% occurring once and the leading ten covering under 8%. Here the sequenced sample was peripheral blood, taken 28 days after the second dose of the MenACWY control vaccine. V is TRBV30 and J is TRBJ2-7, with D tentatively TRBD1 or TRBD2 (5 bases each). This receptor was obtained from an adult who received the MenACWY meningococcal vaccine as a control. The CDR3 protein is CAWGDLSYEQYF. As DNA, the CDR3 is TGTGCCTGGGGGGACCTGAGTTACGAGCAGTACTTC.